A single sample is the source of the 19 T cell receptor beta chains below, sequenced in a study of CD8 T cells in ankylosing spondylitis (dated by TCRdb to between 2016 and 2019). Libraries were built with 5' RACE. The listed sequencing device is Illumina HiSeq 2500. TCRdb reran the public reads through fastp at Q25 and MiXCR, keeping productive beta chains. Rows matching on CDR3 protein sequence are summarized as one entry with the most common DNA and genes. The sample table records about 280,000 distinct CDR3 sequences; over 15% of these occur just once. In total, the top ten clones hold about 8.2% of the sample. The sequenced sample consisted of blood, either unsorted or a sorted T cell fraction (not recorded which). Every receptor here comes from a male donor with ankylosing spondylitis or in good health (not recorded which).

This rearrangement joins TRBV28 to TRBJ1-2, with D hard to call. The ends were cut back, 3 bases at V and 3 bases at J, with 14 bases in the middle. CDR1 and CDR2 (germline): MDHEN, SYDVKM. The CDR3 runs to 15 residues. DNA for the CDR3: TGTGCCAGCAGTTTCTATCGTGGTCACGACTATGGCTACACCTTC. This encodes CASSFYRGHDYGYTF.

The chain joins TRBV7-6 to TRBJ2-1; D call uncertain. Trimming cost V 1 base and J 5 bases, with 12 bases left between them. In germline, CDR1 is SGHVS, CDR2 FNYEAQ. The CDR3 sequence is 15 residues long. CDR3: CASSLGQVLNNEQFF. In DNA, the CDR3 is TGTGCCAGCAGCTTAGGGCAGGTCCTGAACAATGAGCAGTTCTTC.

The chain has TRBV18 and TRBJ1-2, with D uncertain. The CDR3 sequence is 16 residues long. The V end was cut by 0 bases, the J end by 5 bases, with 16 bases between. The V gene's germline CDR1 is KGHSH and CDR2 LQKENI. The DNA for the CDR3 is TGTGCCAGCTCACCACCTAACCGTGCCCTTTCGTATGGCTACACCTTC. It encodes CASSPPNRALSYGYTF. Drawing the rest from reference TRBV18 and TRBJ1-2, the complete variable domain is NAGVMQNPRHLVRRRGQEARLRCSPMKGHSHVYWYRQLPEEGLKFMVYLQKENIIDESGMPKERFSAEFPKEGPSILRIQQVVRGDSAAYFCASSPPNRALSYGYTFGSGTRLTVV.

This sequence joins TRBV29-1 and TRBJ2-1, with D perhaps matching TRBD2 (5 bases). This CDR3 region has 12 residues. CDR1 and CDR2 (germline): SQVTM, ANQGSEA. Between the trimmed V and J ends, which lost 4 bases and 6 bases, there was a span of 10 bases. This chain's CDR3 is CSVAASGNEQFF. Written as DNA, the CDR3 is TGCAGCGTTGCGGCAAGCGGCAATGAGCAGTTCTTC.

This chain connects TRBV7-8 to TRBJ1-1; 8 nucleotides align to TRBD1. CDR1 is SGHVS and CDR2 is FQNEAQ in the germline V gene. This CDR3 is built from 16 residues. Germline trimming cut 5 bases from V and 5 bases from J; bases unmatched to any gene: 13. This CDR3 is CASSEGTGVEGTEAFF. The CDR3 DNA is TGTGCCAGCAGCGAGGGGACAGGAGTTGAGGGTACTGAAGCTTTCTTT.

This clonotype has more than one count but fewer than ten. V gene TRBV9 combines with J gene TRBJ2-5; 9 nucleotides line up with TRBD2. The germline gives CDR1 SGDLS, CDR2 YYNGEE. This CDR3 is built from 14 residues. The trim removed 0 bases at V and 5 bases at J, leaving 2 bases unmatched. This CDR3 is CASSVVGTSETQYF. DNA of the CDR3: TGTGCCAGCAGCGTAGTCGGGACTAGCGAGACCCAGTACTTC.

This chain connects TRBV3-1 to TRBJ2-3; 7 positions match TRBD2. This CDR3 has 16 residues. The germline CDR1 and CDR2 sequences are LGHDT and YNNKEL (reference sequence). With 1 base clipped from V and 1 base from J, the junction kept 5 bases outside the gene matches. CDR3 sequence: CASSQGGLAGTDTQYF. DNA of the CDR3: TGTGCCAGCAGCCAAGGAGGGCTAGCGGGCACAGATACGCAGTATTTT.

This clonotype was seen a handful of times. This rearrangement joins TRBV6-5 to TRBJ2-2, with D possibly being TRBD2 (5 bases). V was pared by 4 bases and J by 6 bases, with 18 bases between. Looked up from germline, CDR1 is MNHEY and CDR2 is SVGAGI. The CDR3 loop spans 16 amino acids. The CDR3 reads CASSSPRRGRAGELFF. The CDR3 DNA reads TGTGCCAGCAGTTCTCCTCGACGGGGTCGGGCCGGGGAGCTGTTTTTT.

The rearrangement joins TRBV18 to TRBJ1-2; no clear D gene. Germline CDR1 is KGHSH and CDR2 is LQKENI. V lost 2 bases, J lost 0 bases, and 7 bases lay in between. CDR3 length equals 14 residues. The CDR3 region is CASSPTIANYGYTF. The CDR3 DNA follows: TGTGCCAGCTCACCAACGATTGCTAACTATGGCTACACCTTC. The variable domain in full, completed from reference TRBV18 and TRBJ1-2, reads NAGVMQNPRHLVRRRGQEARLRCSPMKGHSHVYWYRQLPEEGLKFMVYLQKENIIDESGMPKERFSAEFPKEGPSILRIQQVVRGDSAAYFCASSPTIANYGYTFGSGTRLTVV.

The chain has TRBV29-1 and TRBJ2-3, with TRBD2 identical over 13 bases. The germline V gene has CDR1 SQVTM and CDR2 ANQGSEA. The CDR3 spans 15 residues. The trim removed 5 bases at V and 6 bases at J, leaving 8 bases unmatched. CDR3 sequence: CSVLGTSGTGDTQYF. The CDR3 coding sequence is TGCAGCGTTCTAGGGACTAGCGGGACTGGGGATACGCAGTATTTT.

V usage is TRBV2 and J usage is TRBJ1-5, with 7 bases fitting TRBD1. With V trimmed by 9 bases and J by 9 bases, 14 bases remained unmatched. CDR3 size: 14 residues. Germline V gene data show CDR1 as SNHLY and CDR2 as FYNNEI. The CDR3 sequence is CASSDREGSPPQHF. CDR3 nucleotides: TGTGCCAGTAGCGACAGGGAAGGTTCTCCGCCCCAGCATTTT. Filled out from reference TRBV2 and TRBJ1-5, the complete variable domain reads EPEVTQTPSHQVTQMGQEVILRCVPISNHLYFYWYRQILGQKVEFLVSFYNNEISEKSEIFDDQFSVERPDGSNFTLKIRSTKLEDSAMYFCASSDREGSPPQHFGDGTRLSIL.

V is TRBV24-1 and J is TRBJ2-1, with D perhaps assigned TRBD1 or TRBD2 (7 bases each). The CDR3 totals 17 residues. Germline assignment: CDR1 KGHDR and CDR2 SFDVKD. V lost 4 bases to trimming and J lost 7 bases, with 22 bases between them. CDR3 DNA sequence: TGTGCCACCAGTGACCCGACGGGGGGCAGGGGGGGGAATGAGCAGTTCTTC. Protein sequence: CATSDPTGGRGGNEQFF.

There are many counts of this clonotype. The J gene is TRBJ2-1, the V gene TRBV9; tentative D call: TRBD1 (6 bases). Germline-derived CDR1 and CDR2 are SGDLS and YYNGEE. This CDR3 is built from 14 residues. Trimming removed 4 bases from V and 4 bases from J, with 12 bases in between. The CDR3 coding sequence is TGTGCCAGCAGCCCCCCCGGGACATACAATGAGCAGTTCTTC. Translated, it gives CASSPPGTYNEQFF.

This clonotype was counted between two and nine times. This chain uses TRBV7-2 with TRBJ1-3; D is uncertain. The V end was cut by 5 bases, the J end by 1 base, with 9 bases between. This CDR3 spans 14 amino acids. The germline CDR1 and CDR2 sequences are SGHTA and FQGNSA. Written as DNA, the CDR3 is TGTGCCAGCAGCCCCCTCAGGTCTGGAAACACCATATATTTT. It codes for CASSPLRSGNTIYF.

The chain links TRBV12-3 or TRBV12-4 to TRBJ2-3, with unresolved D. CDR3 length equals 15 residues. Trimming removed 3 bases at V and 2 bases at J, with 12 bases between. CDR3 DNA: TGTGCCAGCAGTTTCCCCCGACTTGACACAGATACGCAGTATTTT. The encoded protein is CASSFPRLDTDTQYF.

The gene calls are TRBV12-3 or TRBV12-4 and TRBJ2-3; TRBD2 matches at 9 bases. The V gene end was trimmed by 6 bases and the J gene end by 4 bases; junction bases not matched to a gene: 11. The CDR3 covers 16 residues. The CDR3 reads CASSSGGLAYADTQYF. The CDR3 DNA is TGTGCCAGCAGCTCGGGGGGACTAGCTTACGCAGATACGCAGTATTTT.

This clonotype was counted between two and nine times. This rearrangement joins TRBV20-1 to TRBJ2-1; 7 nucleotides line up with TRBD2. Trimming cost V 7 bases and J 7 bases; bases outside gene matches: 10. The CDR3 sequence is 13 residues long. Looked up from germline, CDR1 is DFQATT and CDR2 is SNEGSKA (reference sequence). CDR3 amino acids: CSVRTSVGNEQFF. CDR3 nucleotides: TGCAGTGTCAGGACTAGTGTGGGGAATGAGCAGTTCTTC.

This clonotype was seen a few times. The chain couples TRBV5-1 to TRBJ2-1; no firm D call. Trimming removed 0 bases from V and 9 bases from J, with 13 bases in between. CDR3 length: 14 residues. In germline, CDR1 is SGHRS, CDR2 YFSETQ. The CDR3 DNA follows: TGCGCCAGCAGCTTGGGGGGTGTGGTGTCTGAGCAGTTCTTC. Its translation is CASSLGGVVSEQFF.

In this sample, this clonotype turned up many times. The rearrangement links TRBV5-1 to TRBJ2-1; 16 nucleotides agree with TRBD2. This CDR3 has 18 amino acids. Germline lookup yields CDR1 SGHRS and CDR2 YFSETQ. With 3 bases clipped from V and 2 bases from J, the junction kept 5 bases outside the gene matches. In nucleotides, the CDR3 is TGCGCCAGCAGCTCCGGGGGGACTAGCGGGAGGGCCTACAATGAGCAGTTCTTC. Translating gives CASSSGGTSGRAYNEQFF.